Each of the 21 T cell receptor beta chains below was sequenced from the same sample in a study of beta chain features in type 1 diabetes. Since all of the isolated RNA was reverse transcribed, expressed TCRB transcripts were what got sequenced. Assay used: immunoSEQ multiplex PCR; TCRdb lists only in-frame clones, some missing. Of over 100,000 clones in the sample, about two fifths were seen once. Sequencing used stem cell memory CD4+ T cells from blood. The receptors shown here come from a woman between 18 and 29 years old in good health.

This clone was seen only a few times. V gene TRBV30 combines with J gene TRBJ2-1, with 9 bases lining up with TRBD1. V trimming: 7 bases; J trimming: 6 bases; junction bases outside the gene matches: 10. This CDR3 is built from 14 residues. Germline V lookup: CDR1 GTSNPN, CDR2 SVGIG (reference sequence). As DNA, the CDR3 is TGTGCCTTCTCCCGGGACAGGGTCGGCAATGAGCAGTTCTTC. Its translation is CAFSRDRVGNEQFF. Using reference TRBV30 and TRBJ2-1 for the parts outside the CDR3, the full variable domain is SQTIHQWPATLVQPVGSPLSLECTVEGTSNPNLYWYRQAAGRGLQLLFYSVGIGQISSEVPQNLSASRPQDRQFILSSKKLLLSDSGFYLCAFSRDRVGNEQFFGPGTRLTVL.

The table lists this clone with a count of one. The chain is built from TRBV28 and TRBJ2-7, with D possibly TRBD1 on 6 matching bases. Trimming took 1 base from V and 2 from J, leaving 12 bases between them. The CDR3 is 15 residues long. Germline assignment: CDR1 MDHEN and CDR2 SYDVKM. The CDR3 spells CASSLSEGVTYEQYF. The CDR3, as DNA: TGTGCCAGCAGTTTATCCGAGGGGGTTACCTACGAGCAGTACTTC.

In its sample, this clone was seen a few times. In DNA form, the CDR3 reads TGTGCCAGCAGGATAGCGGGAGGGTTCTACGAGCAGTACTTC. Residues: CASRIAGGFYEQYF. V usage is TRBV6-5 and J usage is TRBJ2-7; 11 bases match TRBD2. This CDR3 has 14 residues. The V gene end was trimmed by 6 bases and the J gene end by 3 bases; junction bases not matched to a gene: 4. Germline V CDR1 and CDR2: MNHEY, SVGAGI.

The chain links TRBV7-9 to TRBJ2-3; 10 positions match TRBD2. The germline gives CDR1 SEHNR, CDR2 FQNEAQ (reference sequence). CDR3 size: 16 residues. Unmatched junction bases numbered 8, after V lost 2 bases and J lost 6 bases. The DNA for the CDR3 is TGTGCCAGCAGCTTACTTCCGGGACTAGCGTACGATACGCAGTATTTT. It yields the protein CASSLLPGLAYDTQYF.

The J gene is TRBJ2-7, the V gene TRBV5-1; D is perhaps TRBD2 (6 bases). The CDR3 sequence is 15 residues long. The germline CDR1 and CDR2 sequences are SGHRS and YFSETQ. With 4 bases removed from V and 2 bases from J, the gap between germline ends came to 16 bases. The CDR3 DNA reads TGCGCCAGCAGCCCACCCGGGACTTCTCCCTACGAGCAGTACTTC. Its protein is CASSPPGTSPYEQYF. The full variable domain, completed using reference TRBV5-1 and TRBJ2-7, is KAGVTQTPRYLIKTRGQQVTLSCSPISGHRSVSWYQQTPGQGLQFLFEYFSETQRNKGNFPGRFSGRQFSNSRSEMNVSTLELGDSALYLCASSPPGTSPYEQYFGPGTRLTVT.

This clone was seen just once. CDR3: CASRKEGETQYF. The CDR3 bases are TGTGCCAGCAGAAAAGAGGGAGAGACCCAGTACTTC. The chain employs TRBV2 and TRBJ2-5, with D perhaps matching TRBD2 (5 bases). The germline V gene encodes CDR1 SNHLY and CDR2 FYNNEI. V lost 6 bases to trimming and J lost 4 bases, with 9 bases between them. The CDR3 loop spans 12 amino acids.

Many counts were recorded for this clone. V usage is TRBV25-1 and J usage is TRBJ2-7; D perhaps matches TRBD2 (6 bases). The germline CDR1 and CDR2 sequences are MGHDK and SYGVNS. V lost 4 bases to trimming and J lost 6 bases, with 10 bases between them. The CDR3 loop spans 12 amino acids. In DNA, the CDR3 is TGTGCCAGCAGTGCGGGGGTCGGCGAGCAGTACTTC. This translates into CASSAGVGEQYF.

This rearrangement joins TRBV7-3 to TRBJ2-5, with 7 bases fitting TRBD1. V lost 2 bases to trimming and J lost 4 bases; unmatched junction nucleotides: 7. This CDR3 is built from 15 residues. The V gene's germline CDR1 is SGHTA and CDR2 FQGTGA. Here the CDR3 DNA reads TGTGCCAGCAGCTTAGGGGACAGAGAAGGAGAGACCCAGTACTTC. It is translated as CASSLGDREGETQYF.

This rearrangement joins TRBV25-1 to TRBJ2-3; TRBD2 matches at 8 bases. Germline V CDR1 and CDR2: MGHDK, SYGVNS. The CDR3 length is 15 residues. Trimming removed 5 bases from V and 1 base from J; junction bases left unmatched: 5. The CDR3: CASSKTSERTDTQYF. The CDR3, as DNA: TGTGCCAGCAGTAAGACTAGCGAGCGCACAGATACGCAGTATTTT.

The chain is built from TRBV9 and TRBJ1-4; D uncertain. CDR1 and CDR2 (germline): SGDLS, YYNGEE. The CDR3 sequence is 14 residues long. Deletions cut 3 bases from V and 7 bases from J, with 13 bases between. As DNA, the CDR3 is TGTGCCAGCAGCGCCAGGTCCGACGGTGAAAAACTGTTTTTT. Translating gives CASSARSDGEKLFF.

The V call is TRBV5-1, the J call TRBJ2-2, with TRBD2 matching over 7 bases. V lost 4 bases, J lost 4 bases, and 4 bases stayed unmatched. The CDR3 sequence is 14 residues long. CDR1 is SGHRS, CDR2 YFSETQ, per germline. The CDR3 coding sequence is TGCGCCAGCAGCCCGGGGACTATCACCGGGGAGCTGTTTTTT. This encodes CASSPGTITGELFF.

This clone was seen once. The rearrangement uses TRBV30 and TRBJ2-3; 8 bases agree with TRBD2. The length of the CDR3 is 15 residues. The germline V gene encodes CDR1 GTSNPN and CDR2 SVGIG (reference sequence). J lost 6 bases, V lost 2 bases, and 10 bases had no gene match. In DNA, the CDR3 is TGTGCCTGGAGTCCTCAGCGGGAGTGGGTGGATACGCAGTATTTT. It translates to CAWSPQREWVDTQYF.

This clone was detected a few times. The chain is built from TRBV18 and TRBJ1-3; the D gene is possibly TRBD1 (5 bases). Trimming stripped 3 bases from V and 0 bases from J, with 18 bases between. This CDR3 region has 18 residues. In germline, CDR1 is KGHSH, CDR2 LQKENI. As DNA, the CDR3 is TGTGCCAGCTCACCGAAAATGACAGAGCTTCTCTCTGGAAACACCATATATTTT. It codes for CASSPKMTELLSGNTIYF.

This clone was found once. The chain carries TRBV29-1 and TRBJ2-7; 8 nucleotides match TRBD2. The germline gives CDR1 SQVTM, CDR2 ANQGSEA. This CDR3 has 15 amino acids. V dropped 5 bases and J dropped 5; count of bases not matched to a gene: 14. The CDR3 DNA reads TGCAGCGTTATTTTCGGGGGGGGGATCGGGAACGAGCAGTACTTC. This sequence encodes CSVIFGGGIGNEQYF.

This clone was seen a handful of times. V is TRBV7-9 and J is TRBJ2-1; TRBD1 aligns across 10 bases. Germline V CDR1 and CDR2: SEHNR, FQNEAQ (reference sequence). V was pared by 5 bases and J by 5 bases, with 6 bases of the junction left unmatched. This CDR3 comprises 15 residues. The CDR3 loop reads CASSSRQGANNEQFF. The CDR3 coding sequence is TGTGCCAGCAGCAGTCGACAGGGGGCAAACAATGAGCAGTTCTTC.

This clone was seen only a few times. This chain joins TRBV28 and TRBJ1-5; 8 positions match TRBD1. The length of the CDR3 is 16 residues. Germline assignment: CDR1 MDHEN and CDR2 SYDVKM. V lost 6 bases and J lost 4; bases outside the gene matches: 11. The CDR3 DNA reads TGTGCCAGCAGGAGACAGGGGCGAGGGCAAAATCAGCCCCAGCATTTT. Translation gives CASRRQGRGQNQPQHF. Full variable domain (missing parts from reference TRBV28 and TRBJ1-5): DVKVTQSSRYLVKRTGEKVFLECVQDMDHENMFWYRQDPGLGLRLIYFSYDVKMKEKGDIPEGYSVSREKKERFSLILESASTNQTSMYLCASRRQGRGQNQPQHFGDGTRLSIL.

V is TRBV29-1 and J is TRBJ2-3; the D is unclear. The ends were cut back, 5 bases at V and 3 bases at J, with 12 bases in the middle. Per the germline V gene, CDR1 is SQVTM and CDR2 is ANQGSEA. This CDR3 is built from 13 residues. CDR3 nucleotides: TGCAGCGTTCTGCTTCGGGTAACAGATACGCAGTATTTT. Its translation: CSVLLRVTDTQYF.

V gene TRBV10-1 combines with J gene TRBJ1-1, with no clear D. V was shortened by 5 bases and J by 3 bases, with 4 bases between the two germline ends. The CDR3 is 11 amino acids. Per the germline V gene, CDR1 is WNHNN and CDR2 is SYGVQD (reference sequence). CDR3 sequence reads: CASSTDTEAFF. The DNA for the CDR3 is TGCGCCAGCAGTACTGACACTGAAGCTTTCTTT.

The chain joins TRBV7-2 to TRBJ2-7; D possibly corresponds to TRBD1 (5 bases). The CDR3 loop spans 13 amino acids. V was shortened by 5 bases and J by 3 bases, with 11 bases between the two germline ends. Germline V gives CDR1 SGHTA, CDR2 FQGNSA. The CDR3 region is CASSPRQGYEQYF. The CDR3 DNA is TGTGCCAGCAGCCCCCGGCAGGGCTACGAGCAGTACTTC.

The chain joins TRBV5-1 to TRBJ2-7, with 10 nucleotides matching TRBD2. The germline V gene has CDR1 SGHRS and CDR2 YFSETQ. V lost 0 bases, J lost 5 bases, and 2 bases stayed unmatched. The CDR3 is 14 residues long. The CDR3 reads CASSLVTSGNEQYF. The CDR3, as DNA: TGCGCCAGCAGCTTGGTTACTAGCGGGAACGAGCAGTACTTC. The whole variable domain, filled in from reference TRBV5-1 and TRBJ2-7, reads KAGVTQTPRYLIKTRGQQVTLSCSPISGHRSVSWYQQTPGQGLQFLFEYFSETQRNKGNFPGRFSGRQFSNSRSEMNVSTLELGDSALYLCASSLVTSGNEQYFGPGTRLTVT.

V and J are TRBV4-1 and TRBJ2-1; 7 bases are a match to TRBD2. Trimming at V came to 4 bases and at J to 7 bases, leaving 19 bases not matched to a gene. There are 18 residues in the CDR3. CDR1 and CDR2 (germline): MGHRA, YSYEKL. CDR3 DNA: TGCGCCAGCAGCCGACTCTCCACCGGCGCGGGAGAGGGGAATGAGCAGTTCTTC. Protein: CASSRLSTGAGEGNEQFF.